The clone carrying this TCR beta chain was counted many times. The antigen is not known. The sample comes from a study of T cells in Graves' hyperthyroidism and ophthalmopathy. Regarding the study as a whole: Separating ophthalmopathy from stable hyperthyroidism was achieved by a 13 V-J model. Most thyroid clonotypes that were expanded above 0.001 also turned up in blood.

Amplified regions were TCR beta CDR3 sequences from RNA transcripts. First-round RT-PCR with HTBI primers amplified the TCR CDR3 region. MiXCR, applied by TCRdb to the multiplex PCR reads, yields one record per CDR3 protein. The sample lists roughly 570,000 distinct CDR3 sequences; 40% to 55% were seen once. Germline assignment: CDR1 LNHNV and CDR2 YYDKDF (reference sequence). This CDR3 comprises 17 residues. V lost 1 base, J lost 0 bases, and 0 bases stayed unmatched. Exclusion of a patient resulted from uncontrolled infection, other autoimmune disease, pregnancy or lactation. Clinical symptoms, serum thyroxine and TRAb, thyroid ultrasound and orbital computed tomography together formed the diagnostic basis.

The sequenced sample was peripheral blood or thyroid tissue (not recorded which). The chain couples TRBV15 to TRBJ2-6, with 10 nucleotides matching TRBD1. This clonotype was obtained from an adult woman with Graves' disease, either hyperthyroidism or ophthalmopathy (not recorded which). The CDR3 DNA reads as TGTGCCACCAGCAGAGGGACAGGGGGCTCTGGGGCCAACGTCCTGACTTTC. Translated: CATSRGTGGSGANVLTF.